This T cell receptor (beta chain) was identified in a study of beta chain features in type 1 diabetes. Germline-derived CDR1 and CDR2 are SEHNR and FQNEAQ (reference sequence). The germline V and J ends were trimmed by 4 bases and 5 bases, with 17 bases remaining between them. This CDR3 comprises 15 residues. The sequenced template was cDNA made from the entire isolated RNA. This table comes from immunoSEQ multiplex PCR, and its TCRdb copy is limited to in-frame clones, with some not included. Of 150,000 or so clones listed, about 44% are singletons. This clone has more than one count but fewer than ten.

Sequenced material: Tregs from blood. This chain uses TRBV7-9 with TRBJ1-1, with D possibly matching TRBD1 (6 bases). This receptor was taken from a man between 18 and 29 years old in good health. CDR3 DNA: TGTGCCAGCAGCTCCCTTTCAGGGGTATGGACTGAAGCTTTCTTT. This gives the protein CASSSLSGVWTEAFF.